A selection of T cell receptor beta chains follows, all from one sample in a study of blood T cell repertoires in COVID-19. Method: immunoSEQ multiplex PCR; TCRdb's copy keeps in-frame clones and lacks some. The sample has hundreds of thousands of clones, around 87% seen once. The sequencing sample was made of PBMCs or T cells enriched from blood (not recorded which). All receptors come from a woman in her fifties or sixties who had recovered from COVID-19. CDR3s include the opening cysteine and the closing phenylalanine or tryptophan. Fields, in order: clone size, J gene, D gene, V gene, CDR3 protein, CDR3 DNA. The D gene is left open where the match is weak. Size tells how often a clone was seen (once, few, many) or the class of an expanded clone, and some rows leave it out.

abundance: .; j_gene: TRBJ1-5; d_gene: .; v_gene: TRBV11-1; CDR3aa: CASSKGSNQPQHF; CDR3nt: TGTGCCAGCAGCAAGGGGTCCAATCAGCCCCAGCATTTT
abundance: once; j_gene: TRBJ2-1; d_gene: .; v_gene: TRBV24-1; CDR3aa: CATSDSGTSSYNEQFF; CDR3nt: TGTGCCACCAGTGATTCCGGGACTTCCTCCTACAATGAGCAGTTCTTC
abundance: .; j_gene: TRBJ1-1; d_gene: .; v_gene: TRBV1; CDR3aa: CTSVSGTGRYEAFF; CDR3nt: TGCACCAGCGTTTCCGGGACAGGGCGTTACGAAGCTTTCTTT
abundance: .; j_gene: TRBJ1-2; d_gene: .; v_gene: TRBV28; CDR3aa: CASGRGWGPKDYGYTF; CDR3nt: TGTGCCAGCGGCCGCGGGTGGGGGCCGAAGGACTATGGCTACACCTTC
abundance: .; j_gene: TRBJ2-3; d_gene: .; v_gene: TRBV9; CDR3aa: CASSVDSSGVLTDTQYF; CDR3nt: TGTGCCAGCAGCGTAGATTCCTCAGGGGTCCTAACAGATACGCAGTATTTT
abundance: .; j_gene: TRBJ2-5; d_gene: TRBD2; v_gene: TRBV5-4; CDR3aa: CASSLRLAGAQETQYF; CDR3nt: TGTGCCAGCAGCTTGAGGCTAGCGGGAGCTCAAGAGACCCAGTACTTC
abundance: .; j_gene: TRBJ1-5; d_gene: .; v_gene: TRBV6-5; CDR3aa: CASTAYDSHNQPQHF; CDR3nt: TGTGCCAGTACTGCCTACGACAGCCACAATCAGCCCCAGCATTTT
abundance: few; j_gene: TRBJ1-1; d_gene: TRBD1; v_gene: TRBV19; CDR3aa: CASRWTGGRTEAFF; CDR3nt: TGTGCCAGTAGGTGGACAGGGGGTAGAACTGAAGCTTTCTTT
abundance: once; j_gene: TRBJ1-1; d_gene: .; v_gene: TRBV28; CDR3aa: CASSLRGGSLNTEAFF; CDR3nt: TGTGCCAGCAGTTTGAGGGGAGGCTCCTTGAACACTGAAGCTTTCTTT
abundance: .; j_gene: TRBJ2-7; d_gene: TRBD1; v_gene: TRBV27; CDR3aa: CASSLGQGGYEQYF; CDR3nt: TGTGCCAGCAGCCTAGGACAGGGAGGATACGAGCAGTACTTC
abundance: .; j_gene: TRBJ2-1; d_gene: TRBD2; v_gene: TRBV2; CDR3aa: CASSPLAGGYNEQFF; CDR3nt: TGTGCCAGCAGCCCACTAGCGGGAGGGTACAATGAGCAGTTCTTC
abundance: .; j_gene: TRBJ2-7; d_gene: TRBD2; v_gene: TRBV15; CDR3aa: CATSRGTSGSKYF; CDR3nt: TGTGCCACCAGCAGAGGGACTAGCGGGAGTAAGTACTTC
abundance: .; j_gene: TRBJ2-7; d_gene: TRBD2; v_gene: TRBV27; CDR3aa: CASSLSWGGSYEQYF; CDR3nt: TGTGCCAGCAGTTTATCTTGGGGCGGGAGCTACGAGCAGTACTTC
abundance: .; j_gene: TRBJ1-2; d_gene: TRBD1; v_gene: TRBV6-1; CDR3aa: CASSEMPDRTF; CDR3nt: TGTGCCAGCAGTGAAATGCCGGACAGGACCTTC
abundance: .; j_gene: TRBJ2-1; d_gene: TRBD1; v_gene: TRBV18; CDR3aa: CASSPRQGSYNEQFF; CDR3nt: TGTGCCAGCTCACCCCGACAGGGGTCCTACAATGAGCAGTTCTTC
abundance: .; j_gene: TRBJ2-2; d_gene: TRBD1; v_gene: TRBV10-3; CDR3aa: CAIQGVDTGELFF; CDR3nt: TGTGCCATCCAGGGGGTCGACACCGGGGAGCTGTTTTTT
abundance: .; j_gene: TRBJ2-7; d_gene: TRBD1; v_gene: TRBV30; CDR3aa: CAWSADRTYEQYF; CDR3nt: TGTGCCTGGAGTGCGGACAGGACGTACGAGCAGTACTTC
abundance: .; j_gene: TRBJ1-2; d_gene: .; v_gene: TRBV19; CDR3aa: CASSIDLMLGGGYTF; CDR3nt: TGTGCCAGTAGTATAGATCTCATGCTCGGGGGAGGCTACACCTTC
abundance: .; j_gene: TRBJ2-5; d_gene: TRBD2; v_gene: TRBV5-4; CDR3aa: CASSLGLATETQYF; CDR3nt: TGTGCCAGCAGTTTAGGACTAGCGACAGAGACCCAGTACTTC
abundance: .; j_gene: TRBJ2-7; d_gene: TRBD2; v_gene: TRBV5-1; CDR3aa: CASSWDSGSSYEQYF; CDR3nt: TGCGCCAGCAGCTGGGATAGCGGGAGCTCCTACGAGCAGTACTTC
abundance: .; j_gene: TRBJ1-5; d_gene: TRBD1; v_gene: TRBV6-2/TRBV6-3; CDR3aa: CASSYASRGSNQPQHF; CDR3nt: TGTGCCAGCAGTTACGCTTCCAGGGGGAGCAATCAGCCCCAGCATTTT
abundance: .; j_gene: TRBJ1-1; d_gene: .; v_gene: TRBV28; CDR3aa: CASSLQMNTEAFF; CDR3nt: TGTGCCAGCAGTTTACAGATGAACACTGAAGCTTTCTTT
abundance: few; j_gene: TRBJ2-1; d_gene: TRBD2; v_gene: TRBV11-2; CDR3aa: CASSLNPTSGRMGEQFF; CDR3nt: TGTGCCAGCAGCTTAAACCCGACTAGCGGGAGGATGGGTGAGCAGTTCTTC
abundance: .; j_gene: TRBJ1-2; d_gene: TRBD1; v_gene: TRBV28; CDR3aa: CASSSTSGTASLYGYTF; CDR3nt: TGTGCCAGCAGTTCAACGTCCGGGACAGCGTCTCTCTATGGCTACACCTTC
abundance: .; j_gene: TRBJ2-3; d_gene: .; v_gene: TRBV4-2; CDR3aa: CASSQVTGRGGSTDTQYF; CDR3nt: TGTGCCAGCAGCCAAGTCACCGGGAGAGGGGGCAGCACAGATACGCAGTATTTT
abundance: few; j_gene: TRBJ2-2; d_gene: .; v_gene: TRBV5-4; CDR3aa: CASSSSWGRRTGELFF; CDR3nt: TGTGCCAGCAGCTCCTCTTGGGGCCGCCGGACCGGGGAGCTGTTTTTT
abundance: once; j_gene: TRBJ1-4; d_gene: TRBD1; v_gene: TRBV28; CDR3aa: CASRDRGQTEEKLFF; CDR3nt: TGTGCCAGCAGAGACAGGGGGCAGACGGAAGAAAAACTGTTTTTT
abundance: .; j_gene: TRBJ2-6; d_gene: .; v_gene: TRBV12-5; CDR3aa: CASGLVLGAGANVLTF; CDR3nt: TGTGCTAGTGGTTTGGTTTTAGGGGCTGGGGCCAACGTCCTGACTTTC
abundance: .; j_gene: TRBJ2-3; d_gene: .; v_gene: TRBV7-2; CDR3aa: CASSSQGYFTDTQYF; CDR3nt: TGTGCCAGCAGCTCTCAGGGGTACTTCACAGATACGCAGTATTTT
abundance: .; j_gene: TRBJ2-3; d_gene: TRBD1; v_gene: TRBV11-2; CDR3aa: CASSILPGGTSDTQYF; CDR3nt: TGTGCCAGCAGCATCCTCCCAGGGGGTACGTCAGATACGCAGTATTTT
abundance: .; j_gene: TRBJ1-5; d_gene: .; v_gene: TRBV18; CDR3aa: CASGRDSNQPQHF; CDR3nt: TGTGCCAGCGGGCGGGATAGCAATCAGCCCCAGCATTTT
abundance: .; j_gene: TRBJ2-3; d_gene: TRBD2; v_gene: TRBV7-6; CDR3aa: CASSPSGRAVGTDTQYF; CDR3nt: TGTGCCAGCAGCCCTAGCGGGAGGGCTGTCGGCACAGATACGCAGTATTTT
abundance: .; j_gene: TRBJ1-6; d_gene: TRBD1; v_gene: TRBV23-1; CDR3aa: CASSQRGGPPLHF; CDR3nt: TGCGCCAGCAGTCAAAGAGGGGGCCCACCCCTCCACTTT
abundance: .; j_gene: TRBJ2-4; d_gene: TRBD1; v_gene: TRBV18; CDR3aa: CASSSVTGVAKNIQYF; CDR3nt: TGTGCCAGCTCATCTGTGACAGGGGTAGCCAAAAACATTCAGTACTTC
abundance: .; j_gene: TRBJ2-3; d_gene: TRBD2; v_gene: TRBV2; CDR3aa: CASRQLAGDADTQYF; CDR3nt: TGTGCCAGCAGACAACTAGCGGGAGATGCAGATACGCAGTATTTT
abundance: .; j_gene: TRBJ2-5; d_gene: .; v_gene: TRBV2; CDR3aa: CASSGSRETQYF; CDR3nt: TGTGCCAGCAGTGGGAGTAGGGAGACCCAGTACTTC
abundance: .; j_gene: TRBJ2-7; d_gene: .; v_gene: TRBV5-6; CDR3aa: CAGRTGIIDYEQYF; CDR3nt: TGTGCCGGACGGACGGGGATCATAGACTACGAGCAGTACTTC
abundance: once; j_gene: TRBJ2-1; d_gene: TRBD2; v_gene: TRBV19; CDR3aa: CASSPAGLAGPYNEQFF; CDR3nt: TGTGCCAGTAGCCCAGCCGGACTAGCGGGCCCCTACAATGAGCAGTTCTTC
abundance: .; j_gene: TRBJ2-7; d_gene: TRBD1; v_gene: TRBV7-9; CDR3aa: CASSTGQGRVYEQYF; CDR3nt: TGTGCCAGCAGCACCGGACAGGGAAGAGTCTACGAGCAGTACTTC
abundance: .; j_gene: TRBJ1-2; d_gene: .; v_gene: TRBV7-9; CDR3aa: CASSLISGNGYTF; CDR3nt: TGTGCCAGCAGCTTAATATCAGGGAATGGCTACACCTTC
abundance: .; j_gene: TRBJ2-7; d_gene: TRBD2; v_gene: TRBV2; CDR3aa: CASSEARGVEQYF; CDR3nt: TGTGCCAGCAGTGAAGCACGGGGGGTGGAGCAGTACTTC
abundance: .; j_gene: TRBJ1-1; d_gene: TRBD1; v_gene: TRBV10-3; CDR3aa: CAISDHGTDATEAFF; CDR3nt: TGTGCCATCAGTGATCACGGGACAGATGCAACTGAAGCTTTCTTT
abundance: .; j_gene: TRBJ1-5; d_gene: .; v_gene: TRBV21-1; CDR3aa: CASSKFATSNQPQHF; CDR3nt: TGTGCCAGCAGCAAATTCGCGACAAGCAATCAGCCCCAGCATTTT
abundance: .; j_gene: TRBJ2-1; d_gene: TRBD1; v_gene: TRBV3-1/TRBV3-2; CDR3aa: CASRATLQGGNEQFF; CDR3nt: TGTGCCAGCAGAGCCACCCTACAGGGGGGAAATGAGCAGTTCTTC
abundance: .; j_gene: TRBJ2-5; d_gene: TRBD2; v_gene: TRBV7-7; CDR3aa: CASSVAGGTQETQYF; CDR3nt: TGTGCTAGCAGCGTAGCGGGAGGCACCCAAGAGACCCAGTACTTC